The 20 T cell receptor beta chains presented below share a single source sample, sequenced in a study of T cells after yellow fever vaccination. TCRdb re-derived calls from the 5' RACE reads in MiXCR, one entry per CDR3 protein. The sample records 90,000 to 130,000 distinct CDR3 sequences, 8.4% being singletons. Sequenced material: CD8+ T cells sorted from PBMCs, taken 45 days after the yellow fever booster vaccination. The receptors were gathered from a man aged 30 to 45 who received the YFV17D yellow fever vaccine.

CDR3 DNA: TGTGCCAGCAGCCCCTCCGGGTTCTACACAGATACGCAGTATTTT. Amino acid sequence: CASSPSGFYTDTQYF. The genes are TRBV14 and TRBJ2-3; D gene unclear. V was clipped by 4 bases and J by 2 bases, with 13 bases between them. Germline CDR1 and CDR2: SGHDN and FVKESK. This CDR3 region has 15 residues.

The table lists this clonotype with many counts. V and J are TRBV29-1 and TRBJ2-1; D might be TRBD2 (6 bases). Germline values: CDR1 SQVTM, CDR2 ANQGSEA. This CDR3 region has 11 residues. Trimming stripped 8 bases from V and 9 bases from J, with 14 bases between. CDR3 sequence (DNA): TGCAGCCCGGACTACTTGGGTGAGCAGTTCTTC. This encodes CSPDYLGEQFF.

The chain combines TRBV20-1 with TRBJ2-1, with D perhaps matching TRBD2 (6 bases). V lost 1 base and J lost 5, with 18 bases in between. The CDR3 has 16 amino acids. CDR1 DFQATT and CDR2 SNEGSKA come from the germline V gene (reference sequence). The CDR3 here is CSARVSGRGYNNEQFF. The CDR3 coding sequence is TGCAGTGCTAGAGTCTCGGGACGGGGGTACAACAATGAGCAGTTCTTC.

This clonotype was detected many times. The V and J genes are TRBV13 and TRBJ2-5, with D perhaps matching TRBD2 (5 bases). This CDR3 is 13 amino acids long. CDR1 PRHDT and CDR2 FYEKMQ come from the germline V gene (reference sequence). V shed 1 base and J shed 3 bases, with 6 bases lying between them. CDR3 nucleotide sequence: TGTGCCAGCAGCTTAGTCGGGGAAGAGACCCAGTACTTC. Its translation is CASSLVGEETQYF.

There are many counts of this clonotype. The V and J genes are TRBV12-3 or TRBV12-4 and TRBJ2-5, with a weak D call TRBD2 (6 bases). The V end was cut by 6 bases, the J end by 3 bases, with 14 bases between. CDR3 length: 14 residues. The CDR3 sequence is CASRTASEKETQYF. The CDR3 nucleotides are TGTGCCAGCAGGACTGCTAGCGAGAAAGAGACCCAGTACTTC.

This clonotype was observed many times. The CDR3 DNA is TGTGCCAGCAGTCCCGTCTTAGGACACTTTGAAGCTTTCTTT. Translating gives CASSPVLGHFEAFF. V usage is TRBV27 and J usage is TRBJ1-1, with a possible D match to TRBD1 (5 bases). The CDR3 runs 14 residues. The V and J ends lost 5 bases and 7 bases respectively, with 17 bases between them. Germline CDR1 and CDR2: MNHEY and SMNVEV (reference sequence).

The chain links TRBV5-1 to TRBJ2-1; 11 bases match TRBD2. The CDR3 is 18 residues long. The V segment lost 3 bases and the J segment 0 bases; nucleotides outside the gene matches: 8. CDR1 is SGHRS, CDR2 YFSETQ, per germline. CDR3 sequence: CASSSRTSGPSSYNEQFF. The CDR3 DNA reads TGCGCCAGCAGCTCACGGACTAGCGGGCCAAGCTCCTACAATGAGCAGTTCTTC.

This clonotype was seen at least ten times. The chain has TRBV20-1 and TRBJ2-7, with a tentative D call TRBD1 (5 bases). This CDR3 has 14 residues. Germline loops: CDR1 DFQATT, CDR2 SNEGSKA (reference sequence). The V end lost 3 bases, the J end lost 4 bases, and 16 bases lay between the germline ends. Here the CDR3 reads CSASWGVIRYEQYF. In DNA, the CDR3 is TGCAGTGCTAGTTGGGGCGTGATTAGGTACGAGCAGTACTTC.

This CDR3 reads CASRTPGQGNNEQFF. CDR3 bases: TGTGCCAGCAGGACTCCGGGACAGGGGAACAATGAGCAGTTCTTC. The rearrangement uses TRBV6-1 and TRBJ2-1, with 10 bases fitting TRBD1. V dropped 6 bases and J dropped 5; count of bases not matched to a gene: 7. Germline V gives CDR1 MNHNS, CDR2 SASEGT. This CDR3 spans 15 amino acids.

This clonotype was seen ten or more times. This chain links TRBV7-8 with TRBJ2-7, with 7 bases fitting TRBD1. Per the germline V gene, CDR1 is SGHVS and CDR2 is FQNEAQ. This CDR3 has 16 amino acids. The junction had 12 bases not matched to a gene; V was cut back by 5 bases and J by 2 bases. CDR3 residues: CASSAWDSSSAYEQYF. The CDR3 coding sequence is TGTGCCAGCAGCGCATGGGACAGCAGTTCCGCCTACGAGCAGTACTTC.

This clonotype showed up just a few times. The DNA of the CDR3 is TGTGCCAGCAGCTTGGGACAGGGTGGATCCGGGGAGCTGTTTTTT. Protein product: CASSLGQGGSGELFF. The chain links TRBV5-5 to TRBJ2-2; 7 bases map to TRBD1. The ends lost 0 bases at V and 6 bases at J; junction bases unmatched: 5. Germline CDR1 SGHKS, CDR2 YYEKEE (reference sequence). This CDR3 contains 15 residues.

This clonotype has at least ten counts. This chain joins TRBV20-1 and TRBJ1-1; no firm D call. This CDR3 has 13 amino acids. From germline, CDR1 is DFQATT and CDR2 SNEGSKA (reference sequence). The germline V and J ends were trimmed by 1 base and 0 bases, with 6 bases remaining between them. CDR3 protein: CSARGPMNTEAFF. DNA for the CDR3: TGCAGTGCTAGAGGACCGATGAACACTGAAGCTTTCTTT.

This clonotype was counted a few times. The rearrangement links TRBV29-1 to TRBJ2-1; D remains unclear. The germline V gene has CDR1 SQVTM and CDR2 ANQGSEA. V lost 2 bases, J lost 6 bases, and 8 bases lay in between. The CDR3 sequence is 12 residues long. The CDR3 is CSVEQLSNEQFF. CDR3 bases: TGCAGCGTTGAACAGCTGAGCAATGAGCAGTTCTTC.

This clonotype has a count of ten or more. The chain employs TRBV29-1 and TRBJ1-1; D remains ambiguous. Germline CDR1 reads SQVTM; CDR2 reads ANQGSEA. CDR3 length: 13 residues. Trimming shortened V by 4 bases and J by 5 bases, and 14 bases separated the two germline ends. The chain's CDR3 is CSVGSGDGTEAFF. As DNA, the CDR3 is TGCAGCGTTGGGAGCGGGGATGGGACTGAAGCTTTCTTT.

There are many counts of this clonotype. V usage is TRBV6-2 or TRBV6-3 and J usage is TRBJ2-1; D is unclear. Germline-derived CDR1 and CDR2 are MNHEY and SVGEGT. With 2 bases removed from V and 4 bases from J, the gap between germline ends came to 3 bases. This CDR3 comprises 12 residues. The CDR3 reads CASSYGYNEQFF. The CDR3 DNA sequence: TGTGCCAGCAGTTACGGGTACAATGAGCAGTTCTTC.

Only a few counts were recorded for this clonotype. The chain uses TRBV6-2 or TRBV6-3 and TRBJ2-4; D is perhaps TRBD1 or TRBD2 (5 bases each). The CDR3 consists of 14 residues. Germline-derived CDR1 and CDR2 are MNHEY and SVGEGT. V lost 0 bases and J 9 bases, leaving 12 bases between the germline ends. The CDR3 sequence: CASSYSGVLSIQYF. In nucleotides, the CDR3 is TGTGCCAGCAGTTACTCGGGGGTTTTGAGCATTCAGTACTTC.

In this sample, this clonotype turned up many times. The chain has TRBV9 and TRBJ2-1; D perhaps matches TRBD2 (5 bases). Trimming cost V 2 bases and J 5 bases, with 11 bases left between them. There are 14 residues in the CDR3. Germline-derived CDR1 and CDR2 are SGDLS and YYNGEE. CDR3: CASSVSGRDNEQFF. CDR3 DNA: TGTGCCAGCAGCGTCAGCGGACGGGACAATGAGCAGTTCTTC.

This clonotype was recorded at least ten times. V gene TRBV4-3 combines with J gene TRBJ2-7; D assignment may be TRBD1 or TRBD2 (5 bases each). V was trimmed by 0 bases and J by 12 bases, leaving 15 bases between them. The CDR3 sequence is 13 residues long. Germline lookup yields CDR1 LGHNA and CDR2 YSLEER. CDR3 DNA sequence: TGCGCCAGCAGCCAAGATGGGGACGCAATCCCGTACTTC. Translated: CASSQDGDAIPYF.

This chain links TRBV19 with TRBJ1-2; D uncertain. This CDR3 comprises 15 residues. CDR1 and CDR2 from the germline V gene are LNHDA and SQIVND (reference sequence). V was trimmed by 8 bases and J by 2 bases, leaving 18 bases between them. CDR3 nucleotide sequence: TGTGCCAGTCTCCCTTTCTCCAGTTCCAACTATGGCTACACCTTC. Translated, it gives CASLPFSSSNYGYTF.

The V gene is TRBV5-4, the J gene TRBJ1-4, with no clear D. This CDR3 is 13 amino acids long. Germline V CDR1 and CDR2: SGHNT, YYREEE (reference sequence). Trimming removed 4 bases from V and 4 bases from J, with 8 bases in between. The chain's CDR3 is CASSPENNEKLFF. CDR3 sequence (DNA): TGTGCCAGCAGCCCAGAAAATAATGAAAAACTGTTTTTT.